Shown below are 3 T cell receptor beta chains from a single sample sequenced in a study of blood T cell repertoires in COVID-19. Method: immunoSEQ multiplex PCR; TCRdb's copy keeps in-frame clones and lacks some. Here the sample spans 200,000 to 300,000 clones, 80% to 90% being singletons. The specimen sequenced was PBMCs or T cells enriched from blood (not recorded which). Receptors were obtained from a woman in her forties who had been exposed to COVID-19.

The J gene is TRBJ2-3, the V gene TRBV6-5; 7 bases line up with TRBD1. Germline V gene data show CDR1 as MNHEY and CDR2 as SVGAGI. The CDR3 has 13 amino acids. Trimming cost V 6 bases and J 2 bases; bases outside gene matches: 2. The CDR3 reads CASRGQITDTQYF. The CDR3 bases are TGTGCCAGCAGGGGACAGATCACAGATACGCAGTATTTT.

The chain uses TRBV27 and TRBJ2-7; 10 positions match TRBD1. V shed 6 bases and J 5 bases; nucleotides not matched to a gene: 4. This CDR3 spans 13 amino acids. Looked up from germline, CDR1 is MNHEY and CDR2 is SMNVEV (reference sequence). CDR3 residues: CASRTGGLHEQYF. The CDR3 region has the DNA TGTGCCAGCAGGACAGGGGGCTTGCACGAGCAGTACTTC.

DNA of the CDR3: TGTGCCAGCAGCTTATACAGGGATTCACCCCTCCACTTT. Translation gives CASSLYRDSPLHF. The chain recombines TRBV7-2 with TRBJ1-6; a possible D gene is TRBD1 (6 bases). Trimming took off 2 bases at V and 8 bases at J, with 7 bases between the two ends. The CDR3 is 13 residues long. Germline CDR1 SGHTA, CDR2 FQGNSA.